This T cell receptor beta chain was obtained from a study of cytomegalovirus exposure and HLA in healthy donors. Study results and limitations: TCR beta sequences reportedly predicted most subjects' HLA-A and HLA-B alleles accurately.

The PCR contained 60 Vbeta and 13 Jbeta primers. The data were produced by immunoSEQ multiplex PCR, yet TCRdb's version contains in-frame clones alone and is incomplete. Of over 95,000 clones listed, more than 60% are singletons. The CDR3 has 15 amino acids. J was trimmed by 10 bases and V by 4 bases; bases with no gene match: 11. The germline V gene encodes CDR1 LGHNA and CDR2 YSLEER. As concerns this clone: As yet, its antigen is unknown.

The rearrangement uses TRBV4-3 and TRBJ2-1; 9 bases are shared with TRBD1. The source material was PBMCs. The receptor's source is a female donor in good health and CMV-seronegative. The CDR3 DNA is TGCGCCAGCAGCCCCATCACCGGGGACAGGGACGAGCAGTTCTTC. Protein sequence: CASSPITGDRDEQFF.